Listed below are T cell receptor beta chains from one sample, sequenced in a study of T cell repertoires in cytomegalovirus infection. TCRdb reprocessed the reads with MiXCR, giving one entry per CDR3 protein. Here the sample spans around 630,000 distinct CDR3 sequences, 24% being singletons. The sequenced material came from CD8+ T cells from PBMCs. These receptors all come from a human donor in good health (CMV status not recorded). Some clones in this sample may be carry-over from other donors' samples. CDR3s include the opening cysteine and the closing phenylalanine or tryptophan. The D gene is left open where the match is weak. Part of the rows lack a size; the others show once, few, many or a class for expanded clones.

D | length | J | size | V | DNA | CDR3
- | 13 | TRBJ2-3 | few | TRBV6-2/TRBV6-3 | TGTGCCAGCAGTTACGGGGGGGCGCCTACGCAGTATTTT | CASSYGGAPTQYF
- | 18 | TRBJ1-5 | many | TRBV6-6 | TGTGCCAGCAGTTACTCGGGGCCTGACACCCAGACGGATCAGCCCCAGCATTTT | CASSYSGPDTQTDQPQHF
- | 15 | TRBJ2-2 | once | TRBV6-5 | TGTGCCAGCAGTTACGAGGGGGGGGGCGGCGGGGAGCTGTTTTTT | CASSYEGGGGGELFF
- | 15 | TRBJ2-3 | - | TRBV9 | TGTGCCAGCAGCCGCACGTATATCAGCACAGATACGCAGTATTTT | CASSRTYISTDTQYF
TRBD1 | 16 | TRBJ2-2 | many | TRBV28 | TGTGCCAGCAGTACCCGCCGCACGACAGGGACCGGGGAGCTGTTTTTT | CASSTRRTTGTGELFF
- | 15 | TRBJ1-2 | few | TRBV20-1 | TGCAGTGCTAGAGATAAGCATCAAGTCCTCTATGGCTACACCTTC | CSARDKHQVLYGYTF
- | 13 | TRBJ1-3 | many | TRBV10-3 | TGTGCCATCAGTGAGTCGGGAGGGGACACCATATATTTT | CAISESGGDTIYF
TRBD1 | 16 | TRBJ2-2 | few | TRBV19 | TGTGCCAGTAGTCCGGACAGGGTGGACGGCACCGGGGAGCTGTTTTTT | CASSPDRVDGTGELFF
- | 12 | TRBJ2-7 | few | TRBV7-9 | TGTGCCAGCCACAAGGCCGGTGACGAGCAGTACTTC | CASHKAGDEQYF
TRBD2 | 17 | TRBJ2-5 | many | TRBV7-2 | TGTGCCAGCAGCTTAGATATCTCCGCGGCGGGGGGGGAGACCCAGTACTTC | CASSLDISAAGGETQYF
- | 11 | TRBJ1-1 | few | TRBV29-1 | TGCAGCGTTGCCGGGCACACTGAAGCTTTCTTT | CSVAGHTEAFF
TRBD1 | 14 | TRBJ1-5 | few | TRBV28 | TGTGCCAGCAGTTACAGGGGTTTCAATCAGCCCCAGCATTTT | CASSYRGFNQPQHF
- | 15 | TRBJ2-2 | - | TRBV11-2 | TGTGCCAGCAGCCTACTGGGGAGGGGGCCCGGGGAGCTGTTTTTT | CASSLLGRGPGELFF
TRBD1 | 15 | TRBJ2-1 | few | TRBV20-1 | TGCAGTGCTAGAGATAGGACAGGCTCCTACAATGAGCAGTTCTTC | CSARDRTGSYNEQFF